This T cell receptor beta chain is from a study of response to subunit inactivated influenza vaccine. Overall study findings and caveats: Each seasonal influenza vaccination recruits few new T cells, the authors suggested.

Looked up from germline, CDR1 is SGHRS and CDR2 is YFSETQ. V lost 0 bases and J 4 bases, leaving 19 bases between the germline ends. The CDR3 totals 17 residues. This clonotype was seen many times. Antigen specificity is unknown. MiXCR, applied by TCRdb to the RT-PCR reads, yields one record per CDR3 protein. The repertoire consists of approximately 500,000 distinct CDR3 sequences, with roughly 13% occurring once and the leading ten covering around 12%. The rearrangement uses TRBV5-1 and TRBJ1-2; tentatively, D is TRBD1 (5 bases). The sequencing used PBMCs from blood, collected roughly 46 days after vaccination. The sequence was obtained from a man aged 50-59 years who received an inactivated influenza vaccine. The CDR3 protein is CASSLGEVDSRSYGYTF. The CDR3, as DNA: TGCGCCAGCAGCTTGGGAGAGGTTGACAGCCGTTCCTATGGCTACACCTTC.